These T cell receptor beta chains were read from a single sample in a study of Ad26.COV2.S vaccination and SARS-CoV-2 variants. The repertoire was sequenced with immunoSEQ multiplex PCR; TCRdb's copy has only in-frame clones and lacks some. This sample has about 350,000 clones; 70% to 90% occur once, and the top ten carry 3% to 4%. The source material was peripheral blood, sampled in a trial of Ad26.COV2.S vaccine versus placebo. These receptors were collected from a person between 18 and 59 years old who received the Ad26.COV2.S COVID-19 vaccine or a placebo. Both conserved end residues are part of each CDR3. Each record gives: clone size, D gene, V gene, J gene, CDR3 DNA, CDR3 protein. A D gene is named only where the DNA matches it firmly. For some rows the clone size is stated as once, few or many, or as a class when expanded; others skip it.

once	.	TRBV11-2	TRBJ1-4	TGTGCCAGCAGCTTCGGGAGACGCCCTAATGAAAAACTGTTTTTT	CASSFGRRPNEKLFF
.	.	TRBV5-1	TRBJ2-5	TGCGCCAGCAGCAAGACAGTGGAAGAGACCCAGTACTTC	CASSKTVEETQYF
.	TRBD1	TRBV6-2/TRBV6-3	TRBJ1-2	TGTGCCAGCAGTCAGGGACAGGGCTATGGCTACACCTTC	CASSQGQGYGYTF
.	.	TRBV15	TRBJ2-2	TGTGCCACCAGCAGAAGTCAGGGAGGCACCGGGGAGCTGTTTTTT	CATSRSQGGTGELFF
.	TRBD1	TRBV7-9	TRBJ1-1	TGTGCCAGCAGCCGGGACAGGGGGTACGGTGAAGCTTTCTTT	CASSRDRGYGEAFF
.	TRBD1	TRBV3-1/TRBV3-2	TRBJ2-5	TGTGCCAGCAGCCCGGACAGGGAGACCCAGTACTTC	CASSPDRETQYF
.	.	TRBV5-1	TRBJ2-5	TGCGCCAGCAGCTTGGCCGGGCAGGGCGAGACCCAGTACTTC	CASSLAGQGETQYF
.	TRBD1	TRBV19	TRBJ1-1	TGTGCCAGTAGTACCCCGTTTGGACAGGTGAACACTGAAGCTTTCTTT	CASSTPFGQVNTEAFF
.	TRBD2	TRBV10-3	TRBJ2-1	TGTGCCATCAGTGATTTTTTCAAGGGAGGGCGATCCTACAATGAGCAGTTCTTC	CAISDFFKGGRSYNEQFF
.	TRBD2	TRBV5-1	TRBJ2-1	TGCGCCAGCAGCTTGAGGTCTAGCGGGGGGACCATGAGCTCCTACAATGAGCAGTTCTTC	CASSLRSSGGTMSSYNEQFF
.	.	TRBV7-2	TRBJ2-7	TGTGCCAGCAGCTTAGCGCGACAGAACTACGAGCAGTACTTC	CASSLARQNYEQYF
.	TRBD1	TRBV7-8	TRBJ1-3	TGTGCCAGCAGCTTCCAGACAGGGGGCGGTCCCATATATTTT	CASSFQTGGGPIYF
.	TRBD2	TRBV7-6	TRBJ2-5	TGTGCCAGCAGCTTACGGACTAGCGGAAAAGAGACCCAGTACTTC	CASSLRTSGKETQYF
.	TRBD2	TRBV6-5	TRBJ2-3	TGTGCCAGCTCGGCGGCGAGCGGGGGGCGGGGTACGCAGTATTTT	CASSAASGGRGTQYF
.	.	TRBV5-1	TRBJ2-1	TGCGCCAGCAGCTTGCTGCCGGGCCAGGGTGGTAATGAGCAGTTCTTC	CASSLLPGQGGNEQFF
.	TRBD1	TRBV7-9	TRBJ1-1	TGTGCCAGCACCATGGACAGGGGCACTGAAGCTTTCTTT	CASTMDRGTEAFF
.	.	TRBV19	TRBJ1-6	TGTGCCAGTAGTAGCAGGCCCTTTTCGGTTAATTCACCCCTCCACTTT	CASSSRPFSVNSPLHF
once	TRBD1	TRBV3-1/TRBV3-2	TRBJ1-5	TGTGCCAGCAGCCAGGGACAGGGGGCGGGTCAGCCCCAGCATTTT	CASSQGQGAGQPQHF
once	.	TRBV2	TRBJ1-5	TGTGCCAGCAGCGAGGACCGCAATCAGCCCCAGCATTTT	CASSEDRNQPQHF
.	TRBD2	TRBV28	TRBJ2-3	TGTGCCAGCACCCCTCGCCGCGCTAGCGGGACAGATACGCAGTATTTT	CASTPRRASGTDTQYF
.	.	TRBV25-1	TRBJ1-1	TGTGCCAGCAGGGAGCCGGAAAACACTGAAGCTTTCTTT	CASREPENTEAFF
.	TRBD1	TRBV5-4	TRBJ2-2	TGTGCCAGCAGCTTGGTAGGGACAGGGATTGGGGAGCTGTTTTTT	CASSLVGTGIGELFF
.	TRBD2	TRBV2	TRBJ2-7	TGTGCCAGCAGTGAAGCCCTTCGGATAGCGGGGACCTACGAGCAGTACTTC	CASSEALRIAGTYEQYF
few	.	TRBV7-9	TRBJ2-2	TGTGCCAGCAGCCCCCCGGGCCGCTCGACCGGGGAGCTGTTTTTT	CASSPPGRSTGELFF
few	.	TRBV29-1	TRBJ2-7	TGCAGCGTTGTACAGAACGAGCAGTACTTC	CSVVQNEQYF
.	.	TRBV19	TRBJ2-3	TGTGCCAGTAGTTCCGGAGCTTACACAGATACGCAGTATTTT	CASSSGAYTDTQYF